The clone carrying this TCR beta chain appeared once. The antigen is not known. The identical CDR3 is also encoded by other nucleotide sequences in the sample. An even split of each subset's genomic DNA across several immunoSEQ plates was performed. The assay was immunoSEQ multiplex PCR, and TCRdb's table has in-frame clones only and misses some. In the table there are around 2.1 million clones, around 95% of which are singletons. CD45RA-negative memory and CD45RA+ naive subsets were split from the CD4+ cells. The sample originates from a study of shared clonotypes between healthy human individuals. Study details: Each donor's CD8 memory used one plate, CD8 naive two, each CD4 subset three. Points from the study as a whole: Generally, naive subsets (rather than memory subsets) showed larger estimated richness.

Germline assignment: CDR1 SGHTA and CDR2 FQGNSA. The V end lost 1 base, the J end lost 4 bases, and 8 bases lay between the germline ends. The CDR3 runs 13 residues. The source is a man aged 18 to 30 in good health. Material: naive CD4+ T cells sorted from blood. Sample subset: CD45RA+ positively selected. The chain uses TRBV7-2 and TRBJ2-7, with D uncertain. The CDR3 DNA is TGTGCCAGCAGCTTAGGCCTCTATTACGAGCAGTACTTC. It specifies CASSLGLYYEQYF.